The next 25 T cell receptor beta chains were all read from a single sample in a study of shared clonotypes between healthy human individuals. Clones were sequenced by immunoSEQ multiplex PCR, and TCRdb holds only the in-frame ones, with some missing. The table includes about 770,000 clones, roughly 72% detected once. Specimen: memory CD4+ T cells sorted from blood. The sample's subset: CD45RA-negative fraction. The receptors were sampled from a woman under 40 in good health.

V usage is TRBV10-3 and J usage is TRBJ1-5; D is possibly TRBD1 (5 bases). Trimming removed 6 bases at V and 5 bases at J, with 14 bases between. Germline lookup yields CDR1 ENHRY and CDR2 SYGVKD. The CDR3 sequence is 14 residues long. CDR3 nucleotide sequence: TGTGCCATCAGCGAGGGGACCGCGCATCAGCCCCAGCATTTT. The encoded protein is CAISEGTAHQPQHF.

V is TRBV2 and J is TRBJ2-3; D remains unclear. The CDR3 has 11 amino acids. Germline CDR1 reads SNHLY; CDR2 reads FYNNEI. V shed 7 bases and J shed 2 bases, with 4 bases lying between them. The CDR3 spells CASNPTDTQYF. CDR3 coding DNA: TGTGCCAGCAACCCCACAGATACGCAGTATTTT.

V is TRBV18 and J is TRBJ2-5, with 8 bases that match TRBD1. V trimming: 2 bases; J trimming: 1 base; junction bases outside the gene matches: 3. CDR1 and CDR2 from the germline V gene are KGHSH and LQKENI. The CDR3 totals 15 residues. CDR3 nucleotides: TGTGCCAGCTCACCAGTCAGGGGGCCCCAAGAGACCCAGTACTTC. This encodes CASSPVRGPQETQYF.

This clone has only a few counts. The chain recombines TRBV5-1 with TRBJ2-5, with a tentative D call TRBD1 (6 bases). CDR3 length: 14 amino acids. With 0 bases removed from V and 1 base from J, the gap between germline ends came to 7 bases. From germline, CDR1 is SGHRS and CDR2 YFSETQ. CDR3 nucleotides: TGCGCCAGCAGCTTGGACAGGGCCCAAGAGACCCAGTACTTC. Its translation: CASSLDRAQETQYF. The variable domain in full, with the rest retrieved from reference TRBV5-1 and TRBJ2-5, is KAGVTQTPRYLIKTRGQQVTLSCSPISGHRSVSWYQQTPGQGLQFLFEYFSETQRNKGNFPGRFSGRQFSNSRSEMNVSTLELGDSALYLCASSLDRAQETQYFGPGTRLLVL.

The chain joins TRBV11-2 to TRBJ2-2, with D possibly matching TRBD1 (6 bases). V lost 5 bases, J lost 4 bases, and 17 bases lay in between. The germline gives CDR1 SGHAT, CDR2 FQNNGV. The CDR3 extends over 16 amino acids. CDR3 protein: CASSHGGVTRTGELFF. CDR3 DNA: TGTGCCAGCAGCCATGGGGGCGTAACTCGCACCGGGGAGCTGTTTTTT.

CDR3 coding DNA: TGCGCCAGCAGCCAAGTCGGGACAGGGGGCGACGGGGAGCTGTTTTTT. As protein: CASSQVGTGGDGELFF. This rearrangement joins TRBV4-1 to TRBJ2-2; 12 bases agree with TRBD1. The CDR3 length is 16 residues. Germline values: CDR1 MGHRA, CDR2 YSYEKL. V was pared by 1 base and J by 7 bases, with 4 bases of the junction left unmatched.

The rearrangement links TRBV7-8 to TRBJ2-7; perhaps TRBD2 as D (5 bases). CDR3 length equals 15 residues. Deletions cut 1 base from V and 2 bases from J, with 12 bases between. Per germline, CDR1 SGHVS and CDR2 FQNEAQ. The CDR3 coding sequence is TGTGCCAGCAGCTTAGGAGGACTTCATGCCTACGAGCAGTACTTC. Amino acid sequence: CASSLGGLHAYEQYF.

The chain is built from TRBV10-2 and TRBJ1-1; D is undetermined. The V end was cut by 8 bases, the J end by 4 bases, with 8 bases between. Germline loops: CDR1 WSHSY, CDR2 SAAADI. The CDR3 is 11 residues long. The CDR3 region has the DNA TGCGCCAGCTTATTGAGCACTGAAGCTTTCTTT. It specifies CASLLSTEAFF.

This chain links TRBV6-6 with TRBJ1-3; TRBD1 is a possible D gene (6 bases). CDR1 is MNHNY and CDR2 is SVGAGI in the germline V gene (reference sequence). The CDR3 totals 16 residues. V shed 0 bases and J shed 0 bases, with 9 bases lying between them. DNA of the CDR3: TGTGCCAGCAGTTACTCGCAGGGGAACTCTGGAAACACCATATATTTT. Translating gives CASSYSQGNSGNTIYF.

The chain has TRBV29-1 and TRBJ2-3, with D perhaps TRBD1 or TRBD2 (5 bases each). Germline V CDR1 and CDR2: SQVTM, ANQGSEA. The CDR3 contains 16 residues. V shed 4 bases and J shed 3 bases, with 20 bases lying between them. CDR3 residues: CSVGYSWLGETDTQYF. The CDR3 bases are TGCAGCGTTGGTTATTCTTGGCTAGGGGAGACAGATACGCAGTATTTT.

The chain couples TRBV9 to TRBJ2-5, with D possibly TRBD2 on 6 matching bases. The CDR3 consists of 14 residues. V shed 4 bases and J shed 4 bases, with 14 bases lying between them. The germline V gene encodes CDR1 SGDLS and CDR2 YYNGEE. CDR3 residues: CASSKGTWGETQYF. The CDR3 DNA reads TGTGCCAGCAGCAAAGGGACTTGGGGAGAGACCCAGTACTTC. The full variable domain, with the rest looked up from reference TRBV9 and TRBJ2-5, is DSGVTQTPKHLITATGQRVTLRCSPRSGDLSVYWYQQSLDQGLQFLIQYYNGEERAKGNILERFSAQQFPDLHSELNLSSLELGDSALYFCASSKGTWGETQYFGPGTRLLVL.

CDR3: CASSIRTTSNTGELFF. DNA for the CDR3: TGTGCCAGCAGTATTAGGACGACCAGCAACACCGGGGAGCTGTTTTTT. This chain joins TRBV7-3 and TRBJ2-2; D unresolved. The length of the CDR3 is 16 residues. Germline loops: CDR1 SGHTA, CDR2 FQGTGA. Trimming removed 6 bases at V and 2 bases at J, with 16 bases between. Full variable domain (outside the CDR3, taken from reference TRBV7-3 and TRBJ2-2): GAGVSQTPSNKVTEKGKYVELRCDPISGHTALYWYRQSLGQGPEFLIYFQGTGAADDSGLPNDRFFAVRPEGSVSTLKIQRTERGDSAVYLCASSIRTTSNTGELFFGEGSRLTVL.

The chain combines TRBV5-1 with TRBJ2-1; D is ambiguous. Germline-derived CDR1 and CDR2 are SGHRS and YFSETQ. Trimming took off 2 bases at V and 0 bases at J, with 9 bases between the two ends. The CDR3 covers 15 residues. In DNA form, the CDR3 reads TGCGCCAGCAGCTTCTTAGAGAGCTCCTACAATGAGCAGTTCTTC. Translated: CASSFLESSYNEQFF.

This clone was picked up one time. The chain combines TRBV28 with TRBJ2-6; D is unresolved. The CDR3 runs 14 residues. Trimming took 10 bases from V and 0 from J, leaving 10 bases between them. Germline V CDR1 and CDR2: MDHEN, SYDVKM. CDR3 nucleotide sequence: TGTGCCACCGATCATAGCTCTGGGGCCAACGTCCTGACTTTC. Residues: CATDHSSGANVLTF.

The gene calls are TRBV5-4 and TRBJ2-7, with TRBD2 identical over 9 bases. J lost 3 bases, V lost 4 bases, and 11 bases had no gene match. CDR1 is SGHNT and CDR2 is YYREEE in the germline V gene (reference sequence). The CDR3 sequence is 16 residues long. Here the CDR3 DNA reads TGTGCCAGCAGCCCAGATAGCGGGAGCGGCATCTACGAGCAGTACTTC. It translates to CASSPDSGSGIYEQYF.

To note about this clone: This sample also contains other DNA sequences that code for the same CDR3. The J gene is TRBJ2-7, the V gene TRBV6-1; D uncertain. The germline CDR1 and CDR2 sequences are MNHNS and SASEGT. V gave up 6 bases and J gave up 4 bases, with 10 bases separating them. The CDR3 length is 12 residues. In nucleotides, the CDR3 is TGTGCCAGCAGGGGCCCTCTATACGAGCAGTACTTC. Translating gives CASRGPLYEQYF.

The chain combines TRBV5-1 with TRBJ2-4; no clear D. Germline V gene sequence: CDR1 SGHRS, CDR2 YFSETQ. This CDR3 contains 14 residues. The V and J ends lost 1 base and 5 bases respectively, with 10 bases between them. The CDR3 DNA follows: TGCGCCAGCAGCTTGATCGGAAATGAAAACATTCAGTACTTC. It encodes CASSLIGNENIQYF.

This clone was picked up one time. The rearrangement joins TRBV5-1 to TRBJ2-1; D is uncertain. The CDR3 totals 13 residues. CDR1 and CDR2 from the germline V gene are SGHRS and YFSETQ. Trimming removed 4 bases from V and 10 bases from J, with 15 bases in between. The CDR3 sequence is CASSGDSVIEQFF. CDR3 coding DNA: TGCGCCAGCAGCGGGGATTCAGTGATAGAGCAGTTCTTC.

This clone was detected a few times. This rearrangement joins TRBV19 to TRBJ2-7; D is perhaps TRBD1 or TRBD2 (5 bases each). In germline, CDR1 is LNHDA, CDR2 SQIVND (reference sequence). Trimming removed 1 base at V and 6 bases at J, with 13 bases between. The CDR3 is made up of 14 amino acids. This CDR3 is CASSIGPWGTEQYF. The CDR3 DNA is TGTGCCAGTAGTATAGGACCCTGGGGGACCGAGCAGTACTTC.

The V call is TRBV10-3, the J call TRBJ1-1; TRBD1 might be the D (6 bases). Germline V lookup: CDR1 ENHRY, CDR2 SYGVKD. V lost 3 bases, J lost 4 bases, and 12 bases lay in between. The CDR3 length is 14 residues. DNA of the CDR3: TGTGCCATCAGTGAACAGGGAATCGGCACTGAAGCTTTCTTT. Translation gives CAISEQGIGTEAFF.

This clone has at least ten counts. The chain is built from TRBV11-2 and TRBJ2-1, with 10 bases that match TRBD2. The V gene end was trimmed by 5 bases and the J gene end by 0 bases; junction bases not matched to a gene: 1. This CDR3 spans 15 amino acids. CDR1 and CDR2 from the germline V gene are SGHAT and FQNNGV. CDR3 sequence reads: CASSGLADSYNEQFF. The CDR3 bases are TGTGCCAGCAGCGGACTAGCGGACTCCTACAATGAGCAGTTCTTC.

J is TRBJ2-3 and V is TRBV4-1; D may be TRBD1 or TRBD2 (5 bases each). Germline loops: CDR1 MGHRA, CDR2 YSYEKL. There are 12 residues in the CDR3. Trimming took 4 bases from V and 5 from J, leaving 7 bases between them. The DNA for the CDR3 is TGCGCCAGCAGCCGGGACGGAGATACGCAGTATTTT. Protein sequence: CASSRDGDTQYF.

V and J are TRBV13 and TRBJ2-5; a weak D match, TRBD1 (6 bases). CDR1 and CDR2 from the germline V gene are PRHDT and FYEKMQ (reference sequence). The CDR3 runs to 16 residues. V was cut by 4 bases and J by 4 bases, with 19 bases left in between. The CDR3 region has the DNA TGTGCCAGCAGCTACGAGGGGACATATGTAAGAGAGACCCAGTACTTC. Translation: CASSYEGTYVRETQYF.

V usage is TRBV7-8 and J usage is TRBJ2-3; 7 bases map to TRBD1. Germline values: CDR1 SGHVS, CDR2 FQNEAQ. V gave up 4 bases and J gave up 0 bases; unmatched junction bases: 4. The CDR3 totals 15 residues. The CDR3 nucleotides are TGTGCCAGCAGCTCCTGGGACAGTAGCACAGATACGCAGTATTTT. Translated: CASSSWDSSTDTQYF.

This chain links TRBV7-2 with TRBJ2-1; TRBD1 matches at 8 bases. Germline V lookup: CDR1 SGHTA, CDR2 FQGNSA. This CDR3 is built from 15 residues. The ends lost 2 bases at V and 3 bases at J; junction bases unmatched: 3. CDR3 DNA: TGTGCCAGCAGCTTACTAACAGGGGGCTACAATGAGCAGTTCTTC. As protein: CASSLLTGGYNEQFF.